Presented here are 20 T cell receptor beta chains from one specimen sequenced in a study of T cells after posttransplantation cyclophosphamide. Libraries were prepared by immunoSEQ multiplex PCR; TCRdb keeps only in-frame clonotypes and omits some of them. The sample contains about 52,000 clones, roughly 86% of which appear only once. Sequenced sample: PBMCs. The receptor source for this set is a man younger than 45 with a blood cancer, CMV-positive, and with a related stem cell donor.

The rearrangement uses TRBV7-3 and TRBJ2-7, with D possibly matching TRBD1 (6 bases). Trimming took off 9 bases at V and 0 bases at J, with 15 bases between the two ends. This CDR3 contains 14 residues. Germline CDR1 reads SGHTA; CDR2 reads FQGTGA. The CDR3 loop is CASAFGDNSYEQYF. CDR3 DNA sequence: TGTGCCAGTGCGTTCGGGGACAACTCCTACGAGCAGTACTTC.

With respect to this clone: The CDR3 does not close with the conserved phenylalanine or tryptophan, likely indicating a read error. This rearrangement joins TRBV4-1 to TRBJ2-3, with D perhaps TRBD2 (5 bases). The CDR3 has 14 amino acids. The germline V gene encodes CDR1 MGHRA and CDR2 YSYEKL. Deletions cut 1 base from V and 5 bases from J, with 10 bases between. The CDR3 DNA sequence: TGCGCCAGCAGCCAAGTTCGCGCGGGAGATACGCAGTATATT. Its translation: CASSQVRAGDTQYI.

J is TRBJ1-3 and V is TRBV19; TRBD1 matches at 9 bases. The CDR3 is 14 amino acids. V was pared by 7 bases and J by 4 bases, with 5 bases of the junction left unmatched. CDR1 and CDR2 from the germline V gene are LNHDA and SQIVND (reference sequence). The CDR3 bases are TGTGCCAGTACCACTGGACAGGGGGGAAACACCATATATTTT. Protein sequence: CASTTGQGGNTIYF.

The chain has TRBV19 and TRBJ2-3, with 8 nucleotides matching TRBD2. Looked up from germline, CDR1 is LNHDA and CDR2 is SQIVND (reference sequence). This CDR3 is 16 amino acids long. V lost 4 bases to trimming and J lost 1 base; unmatched junction nucleotides: 7. CDR3 residues: CASSTRVGGGTDTQYF. CDR3 DNA: TGTGCCAGTAGTACGCGCGTCGGGGGGGGCACAGATACGCAGTATTTT.

The chain is built from TRBV6-5 and TRBJ2-7; 8 positions match TRBD1. Unmatched junction bases numbered 8, after V lost 5 bases and J lost 2 bases. The CDR3 has 15 residues. CDR1 is MNHEY and CDR2 is SVGAGI in the germline V gene. The CDR3 loop is CASSRKTGATYEQYF. CDR3 in DNA: TGTGCCAGCAGTAGAAAGACAGGGGCCACCTACGAGCAGTACTTC.

This chain uses TRBV27 with TRBJ1-4, with D possibly matching TRBD1 (6 bases). V lost 5 bases to trimming and J lost 5 bases, with 12 bases between them. The CDR3 has 14 residues. Germline lookup yields CDR1 MNHEY and CDR2 SMNVEV (reference sequence). The CDR3 region has the DNA TGTGCCAGCAGTCCCGGGACACGGAATGAAAAACTGTTTTTT. Translating gives CASSPGTRNEKLFF.

The gene calls are TRBV7-9 and TRBJ2-7; D possibly corresponds to TRBD2 (6 bases). The V gene lost 3 bases and the J gene lost 3 bases, with 6 bases spanning the gap. The V gene's germline CDR1 is SEHNR and CDR2 FQNEAQ (reference sequence). This CDR3 is built from 12 residues. The CDR3 nucleotides read TGTGCCAGCAGCTTGACTAGCTACGAGCAGTACTTC. Its protein is CASSLTSYEQYF.

This chain joins TRBV4-2 and TRBJ2-7; TRBD1 matches 7 bases. Germline CDR1 and CDR2: LGHNA and YNFKEQ. The CDR3 contains 15 residues. V was clipped by 2 bases and J by 2 bases; unmatched bases: 6. CDR3 loop: CASSQNAGGTYEQYF. The DNA of the CDR3 is TGTGCCAGCAGCCAAAACGCAGGGGGAACCTACGAGCAGTACTTC.

The gene calls are TRBV5-1 and TRBJ2-5; 8 bases align to TRBD2. This CDR3 contains 14 residues. V was clipped by 5 bases and J by 4 bases; unmatched bases: 7. Germline values: CDR1 SGHRS, CDR2 YFSETQ. The chain's CDR3 is CASRQGLAGETQYF. In nucleotides, the CDR3 is TGCGCCAGCAGGCAGGGCCTAGCGGGAGAGACCCAGTACTTC.

This clone was picked up a small number of times. The chain employs TRBV7-6 and TRBJ1-1, with D possibly being TRBD1 (5 bases). Germline-derived CDR1 and CDR2 are SGHVS and FNYEAQ. Trimming pared 5 bases from V and 3 bases from J, leaving 13 bases between. This CDR3 comprises 14 residues. DNA for the CDR3: TGTGCCAGCAGCCAGGGATTGAGGCACACTGAAGCTTTCTTT. Translated: CASSQGLRHTEAFF.

The chain uses TRBV4-3 and TRBJ2-1; perhaps TRBD2 as D (6 bases). This CDR3 is 15 amino acids long. Trimming shortened V by 4 bases and J by 3 bases, and 13 bases separated the two germline ends. Germline V CDR1 and CDR2: LGHNA, YSLEER. The CDR3 is CASSLRDWGYNEQFF. The CDR3 DNA reads as TGCGCCAGCAGCCTCCGGGACTGGGGCTACAATGAGCAGTTCTTC.

J is TRBJ2-1 and V is TRBV19, with 8 bases that match TRBD1. With 1 base clipped from V and 4 bases from J, the junction kept 9 bases outside the gene matches. This CDR3 spans 17 amino acids. CDR1 and CDR2 (germline): LNHDA, SQIVND (reference sequence). CDR3 protein: CASSIAGGRGLYNEQFF. For the CDR3, the DNA is TGTGCCAGTAGTATAGCTGGGGGCAGGGGGCTTTACAATGAGCAGTTCTTC.

The chain is built from TRBV7-2 and TRBJ2-1; 8 positions match TRBD1. The CDR3 has 16 residues. The trim removed 1 base at V and 5 bases at J, leaving 7 bases unmatched. Looked up from germline, CDR1 is SGHTA and CDR2 is FQGNSA. Here the CDR3 reads CASSLGVQGADNEQFF. The CDR3 bases are TGTGCCAGCAGCTTAGGGGTCCAGGGGGCGGACAATGAGCAGTTCTTC.

The genes are TRBV5-1 and TRBJ1-2; D is uncertain. Between the trimmed V and J ends, which lost 1 base and 2 bases, there was a span of 12 bases. The CDR3 has 15 residues. Looked up from germline, CDR1 is SGHRS and CDR2 is YFSETQ. The CDR3 sequence is CASSLLETANYGYTF. The DNA for the CDR3 is TGCGCCAGCAGCTTGTTGGAGACTGCCAACTATGGCTACACCTTC.

The V gene is TRBV27, the J gene TRBJ2-2; D is possibly TRBD2 (5 bases). Germline CDR1 and CDR2: MNHEY and SMNVEV (reference sequence). The CDR3 runs 15 residues. V was clipped by 6 bases and J by 2 bases, with 13 bases between them. The CDR3, as DNA: TGTGCCAGCAGGACACTAGTCCCTAACACCGGGGAGCTGTTTTTT. Translated, it gives CASRTLVPNTGELFF.

This sequence joins TRBV7-9 and TRBJ1-1; no firm D call. CDR1 is SEHNR, CDR2 FQNEAQ, per germline (reference sequence). Trimming pared 1 base from V and 6 bases from J, leaving 6 bases between. This CDR3 is 12 amino acids long. The DNA for the CDR3 is TGTGCCAGCAGCTTAGGGAGTTCTGAAGCTTTCTTT. Protein product: CASSLGSSEAFF.

The chain employs TRBV19 and TRBJ1-1; D uncertain. Deletions cut 8 bases from V and 0 bases from J, with 10 bases between. This CDR3 is built from 13 residues. The germline V gene encodes CDR1 LNHDA and CDR2 SQIVND (reference sequence). The CDR3 nucleotides are TGTGCCAGTGGAGCTTTCATGAACACTGAAGCTTTCTTT. Translated: CASGAFMNTEAFF.

A few counts support this clone. DNA for the CDR3: TGTGCCAGCAGTGAAGCGCAAGGAGGGATCCAGCGTCAGTACTTC. Its translation: CASSEAQGGIQRQYF. The chain is built from TRBV2 and TRBJ2-7, with a weak D call TRBD2 (6 bases). V shed 0 bases and J shed 10 bases, with 19 bases lying between them. The CDR3 is 15 residues long. Germline assignment: CDR1 SNHLY and CDR2 FYNNEI.

This clone was picked up one time. The chain uses TRBV18 and TRBJ2-3, with 8 nucleotides matching TRBD2. Trimming cost V 0 bases and J 6 bases; bases outside gene matches: 14. The germline V gene has CDR1 KGHSH and CDR2 LQKENI. CDR3 length: 18 residues. DNA for the CDR3: TGTGCCAGCTCACCACCCTACGGGAGGGCCGACCACACGGATACGCAGTATTTT. Encoded protein: CASSPPYGRADHTDTQYF.

The chain has TRBV19 and TRBJ2-7; TRBD2 might be the D (6 bases). CDR1 is LNHDA and CDR2 is SQIVND in the germline V gene (reference sequence). The CDR3 loop spans 14 amino acids. V gave up 5 bases and J gave up 0 bases, with 11 bases separating them. The chain's CDR3 is CASSRIADSYEQYF. The CDR3 DNA reads TGTGCCAGTAGTCGGATAGCGGACTCCTACGAGCAGTACTTC.